Sequencing of this TCR beta chain was carried out in a study of blood T cells in healthy people across ages. Study background: The capture of about one barcoded beta molecule per two T cells was achieved by template switching. Study-level results: There was no known CMV status for donors, so expanded clonotype changes were possibly confounded. Naive and antigen-experienced cells could not be conclusively compared, given unsorted PBMCs.

Notes on this clonotype: Antigen unknown.

Primers used in a second PCR of about 7 to 12 cycles were a sample-barcoded 5' primer and a J-beta primer mix. Every molecule of cDNA carried a tag from a template-switch adaptor with 12 random nucleotides. TCRdb called the 5' RACE reads again in MiXCR, with one record for every CDR3 protein. The sample lists some 1,800,000 distinct CDR3 sequences; 30% to 40% were seen once. This CDR3 contains 15 residues. The receptor was derived from a human donor in good health. Specimen: blood. The chain combines TRBV21-1 with TRBJ1-2. TRBV21-1 is deemed a pseudogene. The CDR3 is CASSNRHRLNYGYTF. The CDR3 coding sequence is TGTGCCAGCAGCAACCGACACCGACTTAACTATGGCTACACCTTC.